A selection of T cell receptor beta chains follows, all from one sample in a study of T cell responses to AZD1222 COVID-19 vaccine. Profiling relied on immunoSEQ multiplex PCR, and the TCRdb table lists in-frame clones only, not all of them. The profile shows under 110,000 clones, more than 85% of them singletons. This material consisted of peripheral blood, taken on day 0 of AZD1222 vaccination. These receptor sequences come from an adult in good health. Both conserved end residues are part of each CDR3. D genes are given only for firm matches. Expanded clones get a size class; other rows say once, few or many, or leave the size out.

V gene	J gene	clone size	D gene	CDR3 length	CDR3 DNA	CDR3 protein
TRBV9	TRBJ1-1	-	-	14	TGTGCCAGCAGCATGAGCCCGGGTCCCACTGAAGCTTTCTTT	CASSMSPGPTEAFF
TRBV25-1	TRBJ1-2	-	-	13	TGTGCCAGCAGCCAGGACGGAAACTATGGCTACACCTTC	CASSQDGNYGYTF
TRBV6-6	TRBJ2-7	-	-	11	TGTGCCAGCTCCACTTCCTACGAGCAGTACTTC	CASSTSYEQYF
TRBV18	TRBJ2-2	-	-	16	TGTGCCAGCTCAGGGATTGAGCCCCTTAACACCGGGGAGCTGTTTTTT	CASSGIEPLNTGELFF
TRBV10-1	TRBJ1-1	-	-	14	TGCGCCAGCAGTGAGGGGAGGGGTAAGACTGAAGCTTTCTTT	CASSEGRGKTEAFF
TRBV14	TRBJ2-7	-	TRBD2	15	TGTGCCAGCAGCCAAGCCGGGACTACGGGTATGAAGCAGTACTTC	CASSQAGTTGMKQYF
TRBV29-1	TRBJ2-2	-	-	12	TGCAGCGTTGGTGGCAACACCGGGGAGCTGTTTTTT	CSVGGNTGELFF
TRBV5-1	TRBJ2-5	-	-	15	TGCGCCAGCAGCTTGGTTGGGGGTACCCAAGAGACCCAGTACTTC	CASSLVGGTQETQYF
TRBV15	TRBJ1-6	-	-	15	TGTGCCACCAGCAGAGACAAGGGAGTGAATTCACCCCTCCACTTT	CATSRDKGVNSPLHF
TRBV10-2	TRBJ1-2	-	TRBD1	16	TGCGCCAGCAGTGAAGCCGGGACAGGGGGCAGGTATGGCTACACCTTC	CASSEAGTGGRYGYTF
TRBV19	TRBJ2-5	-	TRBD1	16	TGTGCCAGTAGTATGGGGGACAGGGTGGTCGAAGAGACCCAGTACTTC	CASSMGDRVVEETQYF
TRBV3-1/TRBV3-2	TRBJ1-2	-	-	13	TGTGCCAGCAGCCTGGGCAGGGTCTACGGCTACACCTTC	CASSLGRVYGYTF
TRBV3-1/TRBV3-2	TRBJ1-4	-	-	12	TGTGCCAGCAGCGCGCTGAGCGAAAAACTGTTTTTT	CASSALSEKLFF
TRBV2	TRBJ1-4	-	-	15	TGTGCCAGCAGTGAGGTGGGACAACCTAATGAAAAACTGTTTTTT	CASSEVGQPNEKLFF
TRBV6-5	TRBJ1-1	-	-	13	TGTGCCACTTCCGGGACGGTGAACACTGAAGCTTTCTTT	CATSGTVNTEAFF
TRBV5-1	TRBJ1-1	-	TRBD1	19	TGCGCCAGCAGCCCGACATCTCTCAGACAGGGGGGTATGAACACTGAAGCTTTCTTT	CASSPTSLRQGGMNTEAFF
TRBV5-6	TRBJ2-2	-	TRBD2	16	TGTGCCAGCAGCTTGGCGACTAGCGCTGGCACCGGGGAGCTGTTTTTT	CASSLATSAGTGELFF
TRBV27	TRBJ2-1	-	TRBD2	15	TGTGCCAGCAGTTTGGGGGGACTAGGTGGCAATGAGCAGTTCTTC	CASSLGGLGGNEQFF
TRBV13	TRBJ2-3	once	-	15	TGTGCCAGCAGCCTTTACAGGGACGCCACAGATACGCAGTATTTT	CASSLYRDATDTQYF
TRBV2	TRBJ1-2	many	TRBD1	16	TGTGCCAGCAGACGTAGGGACAGCACAACCGGTTATGGCTACACCTTC	CASRRRDSTTGYGYTF
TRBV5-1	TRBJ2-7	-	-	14	TGCGCCAGCAGTCTCCGACAGGGCGGGAACGAGCAGTACTTC	CASSLRQGGNEQYF
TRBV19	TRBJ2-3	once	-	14	TGTGCCAGTAGTATACGGGGGGCCCCAGATACGCAGTATTTT	CASSIRGAPDTQYF
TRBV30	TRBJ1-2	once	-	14	TGTGCCTGGAATATTAACCGGGACACTTATGGCTACACCTTC	CAWNINRDTYGYTF
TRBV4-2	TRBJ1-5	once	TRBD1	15	TGTGCCAGCAGCCCCGGTCGAGGGGGCGGGCAGCCCCAGCATTTT	CASSPGRGGGQPQHF
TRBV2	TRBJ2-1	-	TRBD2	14	TGTGCCAGCAGTCAAGCGGGAGGGCCCGATGAGCAGTTCTTC	CASSQAGGPDEQFF
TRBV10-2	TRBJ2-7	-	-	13	TGCGCCAGCAGTGGAACGGGCGTCAACGAGCAGTACTTC	CASSGTGVNEQYF
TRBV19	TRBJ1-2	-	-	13	TGTGCCAGTAGTATGGAGGGTAACTATGGCTACACCTTC	CASSMEGNYGYTF
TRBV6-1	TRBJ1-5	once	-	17	TGTGCCAGCAGTGAGCGCAGGGCCCTTTCGGACAATCAGCCCCAGCATTTT	CASSERRALSDNQPQHF
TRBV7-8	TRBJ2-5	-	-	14	TGTGCCAGCAGCCGAGAAACGGGATCGGAGACCCAGTACTTC	CASSRETGSETQYF
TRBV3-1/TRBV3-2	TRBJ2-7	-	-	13	TGTGCCAGCAGCCAAGGACATTCGGGCGAGCAGTACTTC	CASSQGHSGEQYF
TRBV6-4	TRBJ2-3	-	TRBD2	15	TGTGCCAGCCGTCCCACGGGGGGGAGCACAGATACGCAGTATTTT	CASRPTGGSTDTQYF
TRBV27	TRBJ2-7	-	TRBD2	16	TGTGCCAGCAGTTTATCGGGTCTAGCGGCGAACTACGAGCAGTACTTC	CASSLSGLAANYEQYF
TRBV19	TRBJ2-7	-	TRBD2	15	TGTGCCAGTAGTATTGCTAGCGGTAACTCCTACGAGCAGTACTTC	CASSIASGNSYEQYF
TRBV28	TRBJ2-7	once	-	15	TGTGCCAGCATCCCCGTTGGGACATACTCCTACGAGCAGTACTTC	CASIPVGTYSYEQYF
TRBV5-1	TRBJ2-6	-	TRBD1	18	TGCGCCAGCAGCCTCTGGACAGGGCTTAGCTCTGGGGCCAACGTCCTGACTTTC	CASSLWTGLSSGANVLTF
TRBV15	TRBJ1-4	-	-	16	TGTGCCACCAGCAGAGATAGAACAGCAACTAATGAAAAACTGTTTTTT	CATSRDRTATNEKLFF
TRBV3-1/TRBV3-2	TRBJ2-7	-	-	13	TGTGCCAGCAGCCAAGTGGGGATTTACGAGCAGTACTTC	CASSQVGIYEQYF
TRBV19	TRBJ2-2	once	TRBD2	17	TGTGCCAGTAGTATAGCGGTACCGACAGCGGGGACCGGGGAGCTGTTTTTT	CASSIAVPTAGTGELFF
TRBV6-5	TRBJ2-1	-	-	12	TGTGCCAGCATGGCTGGGTACAATGAGCAGTTCTTC	CASMAGYNEQFF
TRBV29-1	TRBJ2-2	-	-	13	TGCAGCGTTGTCCGGTGGGGCACCGGGGAGCTGTTTTTT	CSVVRWGTGELFF
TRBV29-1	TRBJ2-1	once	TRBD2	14	TGCAGCGTTGTCGGACTAGCGGGAACCCGGGGGCAGTTCTTC	CSVVGLAGTRGQFF
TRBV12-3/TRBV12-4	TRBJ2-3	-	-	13	TGTGCCTCGGGGGCCGGGACCACAGATACGCAGTATTTT	CASGAGTTDTQYF
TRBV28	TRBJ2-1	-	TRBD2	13	TGTGCCAGCAGGCCGGGACTAGGGAATGAGCAGTTCTTC	CASRPGLGNEQFF
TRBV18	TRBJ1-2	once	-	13	TGTGCCAGCTCACCTATGGGTAGGGATGGCTACACCTTC	CASSPMGRDGYTF
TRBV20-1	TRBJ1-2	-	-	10	TGCAGTGCTTGGGAGGATGGCTACACCTTC	CSAWEDGYTF
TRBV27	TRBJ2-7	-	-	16	TGTGCCAGCCGAAGAGTGAATGGGGGGCTCTTGAACGAGCAGTACTTC	CASRRVNGGLLNEQYF
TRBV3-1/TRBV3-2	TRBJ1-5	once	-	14	TGTGCCAGCAGCCGTGGGGGAACTGGTCAGCCCCAGCATTTT	CASSRGGTGQPQHF
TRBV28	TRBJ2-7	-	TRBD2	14	TGTGCCGGGGGGACTAGCGGGAGGACCTACGAGCAGTACTTC	CAGGTSGRTYEQYF
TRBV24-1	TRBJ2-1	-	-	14	TGTGCCACCAGGGCGGGCCCAATTGTTGGTGAGCAGTTCTTC	CATRAGPIVGEQFF
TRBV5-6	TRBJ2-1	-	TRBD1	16	TGTGCCAGCAGCTTGTTTGTTTTGGGACAGGGGAATGAGCAGTTCTTC	CASSLFVLGQGNEQFF
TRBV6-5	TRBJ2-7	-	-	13	TGTGCCGGGGCAACGGAAGTTTCCTACGAGCAGTACTTC	CAGATEVSYEQYF
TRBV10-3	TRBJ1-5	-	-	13	TGTGCCATCAGTACAGATAGCAATCAGCCCCAGCATTTT	CAISTDSNQPQHF
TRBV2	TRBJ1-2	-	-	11	TGTGCCAGTGGAGGGGAATATGGCTACACCTTC	CASGGEYGYTF
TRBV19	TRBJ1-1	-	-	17	TGTGCCAGTAGGAGTGCGATAACAGGGTACGGAGGCACTGAAGCTTTCTTT	CASRSAITGYGGTEAFF
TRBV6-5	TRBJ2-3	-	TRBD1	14	TGTGCCAGCAGTTCAGGACAGGCGGGAGATACGCAGTATTTT	CASSSGQAGDTQYF
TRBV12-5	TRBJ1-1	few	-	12	TGTGCTAGTGGTTTCGGAGGACATGAAGCTTTCTTT	CASGFGGHEAFF
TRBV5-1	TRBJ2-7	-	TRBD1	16	TGCGCCAGCAGCTACCGGACAGGGGGAAACCTGTACGAGCAGTACTTC	CASSYRTGGNLYEQYF
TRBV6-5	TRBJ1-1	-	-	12	TGTGCCAGCAAGGAGATGAACACTGAAGCTTTCTTT	CASKEMNTEAFF